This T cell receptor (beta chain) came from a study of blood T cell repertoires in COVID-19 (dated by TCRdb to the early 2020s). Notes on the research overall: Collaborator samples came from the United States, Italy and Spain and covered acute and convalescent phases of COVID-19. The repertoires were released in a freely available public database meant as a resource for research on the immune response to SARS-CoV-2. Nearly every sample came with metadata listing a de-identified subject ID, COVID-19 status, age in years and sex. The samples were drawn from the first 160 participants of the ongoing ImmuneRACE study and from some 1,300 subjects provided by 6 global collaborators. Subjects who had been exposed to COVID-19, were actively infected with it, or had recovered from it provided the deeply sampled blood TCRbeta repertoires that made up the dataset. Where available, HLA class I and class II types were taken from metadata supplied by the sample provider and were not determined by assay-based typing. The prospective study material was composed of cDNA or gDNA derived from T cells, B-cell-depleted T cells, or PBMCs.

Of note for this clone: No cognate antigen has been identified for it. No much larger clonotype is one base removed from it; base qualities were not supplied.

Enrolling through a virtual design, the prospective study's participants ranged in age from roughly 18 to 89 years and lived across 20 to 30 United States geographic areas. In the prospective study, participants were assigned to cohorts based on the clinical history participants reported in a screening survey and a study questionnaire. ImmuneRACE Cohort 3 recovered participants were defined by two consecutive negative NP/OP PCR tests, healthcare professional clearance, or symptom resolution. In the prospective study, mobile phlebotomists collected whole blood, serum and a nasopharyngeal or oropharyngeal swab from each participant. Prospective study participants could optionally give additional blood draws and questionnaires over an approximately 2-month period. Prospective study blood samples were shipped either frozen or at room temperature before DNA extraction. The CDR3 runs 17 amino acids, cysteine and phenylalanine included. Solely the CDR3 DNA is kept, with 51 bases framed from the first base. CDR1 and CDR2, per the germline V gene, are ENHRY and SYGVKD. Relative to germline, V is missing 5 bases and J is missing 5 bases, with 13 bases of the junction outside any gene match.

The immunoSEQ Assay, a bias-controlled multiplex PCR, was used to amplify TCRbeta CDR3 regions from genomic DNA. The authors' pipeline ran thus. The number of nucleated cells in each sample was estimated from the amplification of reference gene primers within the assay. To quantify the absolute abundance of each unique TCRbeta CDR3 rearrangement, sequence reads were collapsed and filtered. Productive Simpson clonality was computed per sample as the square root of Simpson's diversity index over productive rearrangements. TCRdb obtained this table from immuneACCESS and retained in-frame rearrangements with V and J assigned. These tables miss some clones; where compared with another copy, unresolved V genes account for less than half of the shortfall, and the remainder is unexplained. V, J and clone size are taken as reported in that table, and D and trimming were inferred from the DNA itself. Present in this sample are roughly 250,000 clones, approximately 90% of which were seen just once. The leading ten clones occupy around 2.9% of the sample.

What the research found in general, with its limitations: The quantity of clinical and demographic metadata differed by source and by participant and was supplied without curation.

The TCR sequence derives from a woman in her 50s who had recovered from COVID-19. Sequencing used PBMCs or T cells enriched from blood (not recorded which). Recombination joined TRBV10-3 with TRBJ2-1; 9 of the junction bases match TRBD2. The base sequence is TGTGCCATCAGTAACCCTGAAAGCGGGAGGCTGAACAATGAGCAGTTCTTC. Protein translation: CAISNPESGRLNNEQFF.